This T cell receptor (beta chain) comes out of a study of T-cell reconstitution after alpha-beta-depleted transplantation in children. General study results and limits: At day 60, the high TCRbeta diversity found in some patients originated from recipient T cells and thymic progenitors that had survived. Several hundred expanded graft clones reportedly were the source of alpha-beta T cells about two months after transplant. T-cell counts and diversity at one year post-transplant came mainly from newly produced T cells.

This clonotype turned up a few times. The antigen is not known. Given a much more abundant clone one base away, this may be a read error. Molecular barcoding with unique molecular identifiers was used for the TCRbeta library. TCRdb recomputed calls from the PCR reads with MiXCR, one row per CDR3 protein. This table has hundreds of thousands of distinct CDR3 sequences, 10% to 15% appearing once. This specimen was PBMCs, mostly from graft donor cells, taken 360 days after TCRalphabeta/CD19-depleted stem cell transplant. The clonotype originates from a male patient between 10 and 17 years old who had a stem cell transplant for acute myeloid leukemia, so the T cells may come from the graft donor.

The CDR3 protein is CASTPETGYEQYF. The CDR3 DNA follows: TGTGCCAGCACCCCCGAGACAGGGTACGAGCAGTACTTC. The rearrangement joins TRBV7-2 to TRBJ2-7, with 7 bases lining up with TRBD1. Germline V gene sequence: CDR1 SGHTA, CDR2 FQGNSA. The ends lost 7 bases at V and 4 bases at J; junction bases unmatched: 7. The CDR3 is 13 residues long.